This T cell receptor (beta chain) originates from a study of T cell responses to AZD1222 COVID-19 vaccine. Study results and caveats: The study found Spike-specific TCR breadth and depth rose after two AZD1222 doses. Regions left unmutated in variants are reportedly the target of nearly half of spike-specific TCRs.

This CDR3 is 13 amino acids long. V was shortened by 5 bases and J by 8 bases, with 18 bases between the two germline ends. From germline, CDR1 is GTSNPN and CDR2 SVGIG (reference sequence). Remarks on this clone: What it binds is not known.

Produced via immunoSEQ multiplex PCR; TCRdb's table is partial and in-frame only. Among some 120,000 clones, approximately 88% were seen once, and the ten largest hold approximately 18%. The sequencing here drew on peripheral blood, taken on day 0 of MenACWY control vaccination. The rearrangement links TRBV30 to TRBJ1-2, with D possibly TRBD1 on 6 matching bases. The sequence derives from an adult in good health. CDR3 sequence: CAWGKPQGRGYTF. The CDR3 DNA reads TGTGCCTGGGGCAAACCTCAGGGGAGAGGCTACACCTTC.